This entry lists 21 T cell receptor beta chains sequenced from one sample in a study of shared clonotypes between healthy human individuals. Sequencing was performed with immunoSEQ multiplex PCR; in TCRdb, only in-frame clones are kept and a portion is missing. The sample has about 1.5 million clones; roughly 98% are singletons. Sample: naive CD4+ T cells sorted from blood. Described subset: CD45RA+ positively selected. These receptors all stem from a young man in good health.

The chain uses TRBV5-4 and TRBJ2-1; 11 bases line up with TRBD2. Losses at the gene ends were 4 bases for V and 1 base for J; bases not matched to a gene: 4. The CDR3 spans 16 residues. CDR1 is SGHNT and CDR2 is YYREEE in the germline V gene (reference sequence). The CDR3 sequence: CASSPGLAASYNEQFF. The CDR3 DNA reads TGTGCCAGCAGCCCGGGACTAGCGGCTTCCTACAATGAGCAGTTCTTC. Using reference TRBV5-4 and TRBJ2-1 for the parts outside the CDR3, the full variable domain is ETGVTQSPTHLIKTRGQQVTLRCSSQSGHNTVSWYQQALGQGPQFIFQYYREEENGRGNFPPRFSGLQFPNYSSELNVNALELDDSALYLCASSPGLAASYNEQFFGPGTRLTVL.

The V gene is TRBV29-1, the J gene TRBJ2-5; TRBD1 matches at 8 bases. The CDR3 totals 12 residues. Trimming took 7 bases from V and 5 from J; bases not matched to a gene: 6. Germline V gene lookup returns CDR1 SQVTM and CDR2 ANQGSEA. The CDR3 here is CSAGQGSETQYF. CDR3 coding DNA: TGCAGCGCAGGACAGGGTTCGGAGACCCAGTACTTC.

This chain links TRBV27 with TRBJ2-7; 9 nucleotides align to TRBD1. The ends lost 2 bases at V and 4 bases at J; junction bases unmatched: 6. The CDR3 contains 15 residues. Germline V gene data show CDR1 as MNHEY and CDR2 as SMNVEV (reference sequence). For the CDR3, the DNA is TGTGCCAGCAGTTTAAGGGGACAGGGTGGTTACGAGCAGTACTTC. This codes for CASSLRGQGGYEQYF.

As DNA, the CDR3 is TGTGCCAGCAGTGAAGCCCTGGGGGGCTACACCTTC. Its protein is CASSEALGGYTF. V and J are TRBV2 and TRBJ1-2, with D hard to call. The length of the CDR3 is 12 residues. Per the germline V gene, CDR1 is SNHLY and CDR2 is FYNNEI. Trimming shortened V by 0 bases and J by 8 bases, and 7 bases separated the two germline ends.

V gene TRBV28 combines with J gene TRBJ2-7; tentative D call: TRBD1 (5 bases). The germline V and J ends were trimmed by 7 bases and 4 bases, with 17 bases remaining between them. This CDR3 comprises 14 residues. The germline V gene has CDR1 MDHEN and CDR2 SYDVKM. The CDR3 nucleotides read TGTGCCAGCAAGGGTCAGGGTGACCTATACGAGCAGTACTTC. Translating gives CASKGQGDLYEQYF.

This chain links TRBV28 with TRBJ2-5; D gene unclear. The CDR3 is 15 residues long. Trimming took 10 bases from V and 5 from J, leaving 23 bases between them. CDR1 is MDHEN and CDR2 is SYDVKM in the germline V gene. CDR3 DNA: TGTGCCACCGCCTTTGGCGCGGCCACGGTGGAGACCCAGTACTTC. Residues: CATAFGAATVETQYF. Drawing the rest from reference TRBV28 and TRBJ2-5, the complete variable domain is DVKVTQSSRYLVKRTGEKVFLECVQDMDHENMFWYRQDPGLGLRLIYFSYDVKMKEKGDIPEGYSVSREKKERFSLILESASTNQTSMYLCATAFGAATVETQYFGPGTRLLVL.

About this clone: An end of the junction does not agree with germline; a read error may underlie this. The rearrangement uses TRBV29-1 and TRBJ2-3; 10 bases line up with TRBD2. Germline V gives CDR1 SQVTM, CDR2 ANQGSEA. The CDR3 consists of 16 residues. The chain's CDR3 is CSVGSLAGEPTYTQYF. CDR3 sequence (DNA): TGCAGCGTTGGTAGTCTAGCGGGAGAACCCACATATACGCAGTATTTT.

The chain carries TRBV9 and TRBJ2-5; no clear D. V was clipped by 1 base and J by 1 base, with 8 bases between them. Per germline, CDR1 SGDLS and CDR2 YYNGEE. The CDR3 is 14 residues long. CDR3 sequence reads: CASSVNYRQETQYF. CDR3 DNA: TGTGCCAGCAGCGTAAACTACCGCCAAGAGACCCAGTACTTC.

This sequence joins TRBV12-5 and TRBJ2-7; D is undetermined. Trimming removed 0 bases at V and 9 bases at J, with 9 bases between. This CDR3 is 12 amino acids long. Germline CDR1 LGHNT, CDR2 FRNRAP. In DNA form, the CDR3 reads TGTGCTAGTGGTTTGGTCGACGGTGTGCAGTACTTC. Its translation is CASGLVDGVQYF.

The chain joins TRBV18 to TRBJ2-7; tentative D call: TRBD2 (7 bases). CDR1 is KGHSH, CDR2 LQKENI, per germline. There are 16 residues in the CDR3. V gave up 6 bases and J gave up 2 bases, with 20 bases separating them. The CDR3 nucleotides are TGTGCCAGCTCGTCCTCGAGGGGGGGACCGACCTACGAGCAGTACTTC. It codes for CASSSSRGGPTYEQYF.

This clone appeared a single time. V is TRBV18 and J is TRBJ2-4; 8 bases line up with TRBD1. With 0 bases clipped from V and 5 bases from J, the junction kept 0 bases outside the gene matches. The CDR3 extends over 14 amino acids. The germline V gene encodes CDR1 KGHSH and CDR2 LQKENI. CDR3: CASSPPQGENIQYF. Written as DNA, the CDR3 is TGTGCCAGCTCACCACCACAGGGGGAAAACATTCAGTACTTC.

The rearrangement joins TRBV4-3 to TRBJ2-2, with 11 positions matching TRBD1. V was pared by 4 bases and J by 1 base, with 5 bases of the junction left unmatched. The length of the CDR3 is 17 residues. The germline V gene has CDR1 LGHNA and CDR2 YSLEER. CDR3 sequence: CASSPGTGGKNTGELFF. In nucleotides, the CDR3 is TGCGCCAGCAGCCCCGGGACAGGGGGTAAGAACACCGGGGAGCTGTTTTTT.

The CDR3, as DNA: TGTGCCAGCAGCCACGGACAGCTTAATGAAAAACTGTTTTTT. Translation: CASSHGQLNEKLFF. The chain links TRBV7-6 to TRBJ1-4, with D possibly TRBD1 on 6 matching bases. This CDR3 is 14 amino acids long. The V end lost 5 bases, the J end lost 4 bases, and 11 bases lay between the germline ends. The germline V gene encodes CDR1 SGHVS and CDR2 FNYEAQ.

The chain has TRBV7-2 and TRBJ2-2; D is possibly TRBD1 (6 bases). The CDR3 totals 16 residues. Germline CDR1 SGHTA, CDR2 FQGNSA. V shed 5 bases and J shed 1 base, with 14 bases lying between them. CDR3 DNA sequence: TGTGCCAGCAGCAAATTAGGACAGATGAACACCGGGGAGCTGTTTTTT. This translates into CASSKLGQMNTGELFF.

The chain couples TRBV19 to TRBJ1-2; D is undetermined. V was clipped by 4 bases and J by 4 bases, with 7 bases between them. CDR1 is LNHDA, CDR2 SQIVND, per germline (reference sequence). CDR3 length: 12 residues. CDR3 bases: TGTGCCAGTAGTAGGGTCTCCTATGGCTACACCTTC. Amino acid sequence: CASSRVSYGYTF. Variable domain in full (rest from reference TRBV19 and TRBJ1-2): DGGITQSPKYLFRKEGQNVTLSCEQNLNHDAMYWYRQDPGQGLRLIYYSQIVNDFQKGDIAEGYSVSREKKESFPLTVTSAQKNPTAFYLCASSRVSYGYTFGSGTRLTVV.

The chain links TRBV5-1 to TRBJ2-2; D not resolved. Trimming shortened V by 2 bases and J by 4 bases, and 12 bases separated the two germline ends. The CDR3 runs 15 residues. Germline lookup yields CDR1 SGHRS and CDR2 YFSETQ. CDR3 sequence reads: CASSFGLRSTGELFF. The CDR3 coding sequence is TGCGCCAGCAGCTTTGGCCTGAGGAGCACCGGGGAGCTGTTTTTT.

The chain recombines TRBV7-9 with TRBJ2-1, with 8 bases aligning to TRBD1. The CDR3 totals 14 residues. Germline V gene sequence: CDR1 SEHNR, CDR2 FQNEAQ (reference sequence). The junction had 8 bases not matched to a gene; V was cut back by 10 bases and J by 3 bases. CDR3 DNA: TGTGCCACCCCCGGGACAGGTGTCTACAATGAGCAGTTCTTC. Translated: CATPGTGVYNEQFF.

The genes are TRBV2 and TRBJ2-7; 7 positions agree with TRBD2. The junction had 4 bases not matched to a gene; V was cut back by 8 bases and J by 3 bases. In germline, CDR1 is SNHLY, CDR2 FYNNEI. This CDR3 has 12 amino acids. The CDR3 protein is CASRLASYEQYF. CDR3 nucleotide sequence: TGTGCCAGCCGACTAGCAAGCTACGAGCAGTACTTC.

Points on this clone: This sample also contains other DNA sequences that code for the same CDR3. The genes are TRBV29-1 and TRBJ2-5; D call uncertain. V was pared by 3 bases and J by 2 bases, with 7 bases between. The CDR3 loop spans 12 amino acids. Looked up from germline, CDR1 is SQVTM and CDR2 is ANQGSEA. Here the CDR3 reads CSVEKQQETQYF. The CDR3 DNA reads as TGCAGCGTTGAGAAACAGCAAGAGACCCAGTACTTC.

On this clone: The sample carries other DNA sequences with the same CDR3. This chain joins TRBV7-2 and TRBJ2-1; weak D call: TRBD2 (5 bases). The V end was cut by 5 bases, the J end by 0 bases, with 8 bases between. This CDR3 has 14 residues. Germline V gene lookup returns CDR1 SGHTA and CDR2 FQGNSA. The CDR3 spells CASSPRGSYNEQFF. In DNA, the CDR3 is TGTGCCAGCAGCCCCCGGGGCTCCTACAATGAGCAGTTCTTC. The full variable domain, completed using reference TRBV7-2 and TRBJ2-1, is GAGVSQSPSNKVTEKGKDVELRCDPISGHTALYWYRQSLGQGLEFLIYFQGNSAPDKSGLPSDRFSAERTGGSVSTLTIQRTQQEDSAVYLCASSPRGSYNEQFFGPGTRLTVL.

The V gene is TRBV9, the J gene TRBJ2-1, with D possibly being TRBD2 (6 bases). The V gene lost 4 bases and the J gene lost 2 bases, with 13 bases spanning the gap. Germline V CDR1 and CDR2: SGDLS, YYNGEE. This CDR3 has 15 amino acids. The CDR3 region is CASSISGDPYNEQFF. The CDR3 DNA reads as TGTGCCAGCAGCATTAGCGGAGACCCCTACAATGAGCAGTTCTTC.